This T cell receptor (beta chain) was captured in a study of follicular helper T cells after annual influenza vaccination. TCRdb's copy holds only in-frame clones and misses some; the assay was immunoSEQ multiplex PCR. This table has some 11,000 clones, more than 75% appearing once. Trimming left V 4 bases short and J 0 bases short, with 10 bases between. Germline loops: CDR1 SGHVS, CDR2 FQNEAQ. This CDR3 is built from 15 residues. The time point was: 2014-2015 season, pre-vaccination. Community-dwelling subjects without influenza vaccination in the prior 6 months were enrolled. This receptor was taken from an adult who received the influenza vaccine. This sequence joins TRBV7-8 and TRBJ2-1; D is possibly TRBD2 (5 bases). Sample: CXCR5- memory CD4+ T cells sorted from blood, taken on the day of influenza vaccination. This CDR3 is CASSYGVSSYNEQFF. CDR3 DNA sequence: TGTGCCAGCAGCTACGGGGTTAGCTCCTACAATGAGCAGTTCTTC.